Presented here are 9 T cell receptor beta chains from one specimen sequenced in a study of shared clonotypes between healthy human individuals (dated by TCRdb to 2020 to 2022). Libraries were made using the immunoSEQ multiplex PCR assay. TCRdb retrieved this table from immuneACCESS and kept in-frame rearrangements only. Not all clones are present; in checked studies, unresolved V genes account for under half, and no reason is known for the remainder. This sample holds under 2,000,000 clones; about 94% were observed only once. 1% to 1.5% of the sample lies in the top ten. CD8 naive samples consisted of CD45RO-negative cells that were positively selected for CCR7, yielding a CD45RA+CCR7+ population without TemRA cells. Sequenced material: naive CD8+ T cells sorted from blood. Interpreted using the paper, the cell subset or site label stands for: CD45RA+CCR7+. The receptor source for this set is a man between 18 and 35 years old in good health.

The chain employs TRBV6-6 and TRBJ2-3, with 8 bases matching TRBD2. The CDR3 has 16 residues. Germline CDR1 is MNHNY and CDR2 is SVGAGI (reference sequence). Trimming removed 7 bases from V and 4 bases from J; junction bases left unmatched: 13. Here the CDR3 reads CASTHGGDTLPDTQYF. The CDR3 DNA sequence: TGTGCCAGCACCCACGGGGGGGACACCTTACCAGATACGCAGTATTTT.

Comment on this clone: The same CDR3 can be traced to other DNA sequences in this sample. This chain links TRBV27 with TRBJ1-2, with no clear D. Trimming stripped 0 bases from V and 2 bases from J, with 4 bases between. The CDR3 is made up of 13 amino acids. CDR1 and CDR2 from the germline V gene are MNHEY and SMNVEV (reference sequence). This CDR3 is CASSLSLNYGYTF. In DNA form, the CDR3 reads TGTGCCAGCAGTTTATCGCTCAACTATGGCTACACCTTC.

This clone has only one observation. The chain has TRBV19 and TRBJ2-7; no clear D. The V and J ends lost 4 bases and 2 bases respectively, with 9 bases between them. Germline CDR1 and CDR2: LNHDA and SQIVND (reference sequence). CDR3 length: 13 amino acids. This CDR3 is CASSTYSPYEQYF. CDR3 DNA: TGTGCCAGTAGTACATACAGCCCCTACGAGCAGTACTTC.

This chain connects TRBV27 to TRBJ1-5; D unclear. CDR1 and CDR2 (germline): MNHEY, SMNVEV (reference sequence). V lost 8 bases and J lost 3, with 11 bases in between. The CDR3 spans 13 residues. The chain's CDR3 is CASGLAINQPQHF. CDR3 coding DNA: TGTGCCAGCGGTCTTGCTATCAATCAGCCCCAGCATTTT.

The rearrangement joins TRBV5-6 to TRBJ2-2; no definite D call. Germline V gene data show CDR1 as SGHDT and CDR2 as YYEEEE. Trimming removed 3 bases at V and 1 base at J, with 4 bases between. CDR3 length: 13 residues. The CDR3 protein is CASSYWNTGELFF. The DNA of the CDR3 is TGTGCCAGCAGCTATTGGAACACCGGGGAGCTGTTTTTT. The full variable domain, in which reference TRBV5-6 and TRBJ2-2 provide the parts outside the CDR3, is DAGVTQSPTHLIKTRGQQVTLRCSPKSGHDTVSWYQQALGQGPQFIFQYYEEEERQRGNFPDRFSGHQFPNYSSELNVNALLLGDSALYLCASSYWNTGELFFGEGSRLTVL.

The V gene is TRBV21-1, the J gene TRBJ1-1; the table's D gene call, TRBD1, was not cross checked with the DNA. TRBV21-1 is noted as a pseudogene. The CDR3 is 14 amino acids. CDR3 DNA: TGTGCCAGCAGCAAAGAAGCAGGGCGAACTGAAGCTTTCTTT. Residues: CASSKEAGRTEAFF.

The chain recombines TRBV7-6 with TRBJ1-1, with 7 bases aligning to TRBD1. The length of the CDR3 is 15 residues. Germline V CDR1 and CDR2: SGHVS, FNYEAQ. With 3 bases clipped from V and 1 base from J, the junction kept 5 bases outside the gene matches. CDR3 in DNA: TGTGCCAGCAGCTTGCCACAGGGGTCGAACACTGAAGCTTTCTTT. This gives the protein CASSLPQGSNTEAFF.

The rearrangement joins TRBV5-5 to TRBJ2-1; the D is unclear. Trimming stripped 0 bases from V and 0 bases from J, with 7 bases between. The CDR3 spans 15 residues. The germline CDR1 and CDR2 sequences are SGHKS and YYEKEE (reference sequence). The CDR3, as DNA: TGTGCCAGCAGCTTGGGGGCGAGCTCCTACAATGAGCAGTTCTTC. This encodes CASSLGASSYNEQFF.

The V and J genes are TRBV13 and TRBJ1-1, with TRBD1 matching 7 bases. Germline assignment: CDR1 PRHDT and CDR2 FYEKMQ (reference sequence). This CDR3 is 16 amino acids long. V gave up 0 bases and J gave up 4 bases; unmatched junction bases: 8. CDR3 nucleotides: TGTGCCAGCAGCTTAGGACTTGGACAGGAGGGCACTGAAGCTTTCTTT. Its translation is CASSLGLGQEGTEAFF. Complete variable domain (other parts from reference TRBV13 and TRBJ1-1): AAGVIQSPRHLIKEKRETATLKCYPIPRHDTVYWYQQGPGQDPQFLISFYEKMQSDKGSIPDRFSAQQFSDYHSELNMSSLELGDSALYFCASSLGLGQEGTEAFFGQGTRLTVV.